Below, 17 T cell receptor beta chains from the same sample are listed, as sequenced in a study of CD8+CD57+ T cells in acquired aplastic anemia. TCR beta VDJ and CDR3 profiling used genomic DNA as template. A single record per CDR3 protein comes from TCRdb applying MiXCR to the reads. The sample includes about 220,000 distinct CDR3 sequences, about 44% of them seen just once. Individuals selected for sequencing had exhibited CD8+CD57+ cell expansion on flow cytometry. Sequencing was carried out using sorted CD4+, CD8+, or CD8+CD57+ T cells (not recorded which) from PBMCs. The receptors here all came from a human donor with aplastic anemia.

The rearrangement links TRBV27 to TRBJ2-2, with a possible D match to TRBD2 (6 bases). The germline V gene encodes CDR1 MNHEY and CDR2 SMNVEV (reference sequence). V lost 4 bases to trimming and J lost 4 bases, with 13 bases between them. The CDR3 spans 15 residues. The CDR3, as DNA: TGTGCCAGCAGTTACATGGCGGGAAGCACCGGGGAGCTGTTTTTT. Its translation is CASSYMAGSTGELFF.

This clonotype was seen repeatedly, ten times or more. The chain recombines TRBV10-1 with TRBJ2-7, with 7 positions matching TRBD2. Germline V gene lookup returns CDR1 WNHNN and CDR2 SYGVQD (reference sequence). Germline trimming cut 0 bases from V and 0 bases from J; bases unmatched to any gene: 5. The length of the CDR3 is 16 residues. The CDR3 DNA sequence: TGCGCCAGCAGTGAGTCGGGCGGGAGCCACTCCTACGAGCAGTACTTC. Its translation is CASSESGGSHSYEQYF.

In regard to this clonotype: One base away lies a much larger clone, so this may be a sequencing read error. V is TRBV9 and J is TRBJ1-4; D is perhaps TRBD1 (6 bases). CDR1 and CDR2 (germline): SGDLS, YYNGEE. The CDR3 runs 15 residues. The CDR3 DNA reads TGTGCCAGCAGCGGGACAGAAGCAACTAGTGAAAAACTGTTTTTT. Translating it yields CASSGTEATSEKLFF.

This clonotype was detected a few times. The rearrangement joins TRBV18 to TRBJ2-7; D is uncertain. The V end was cut by 3 bases, the J end by 5 bases, with 14 bases between. In germline, CDR1 is KGHSH, CDR2 LQKENI. The CDR3 is 14 amino acids. CDR3 residues: CASSPTRGADEQYF. The CDR3 DNA reads TGTGCCAGCTCACCCACCCGAGGTGCCGACGAGCAGTACTTC.

V usage is TRBV7-2 and J usage is TRBJ2-7; possible D gene TRBD1, 6 bases. The CDR3 is 12 residues long. Trimming pared 5 bases from V and 5 bases from J, leaving 10 bases between. Germline V gene sequence: CDR1 SGHTA, CDR2 FQGNSA. The CDR3 DNA follows: TGTGCCAGCAGCCGTGACAGGAACGAGCAGTACTTC. Its protein product is CASSRDRNEQYF.

This clonotype has only one observation. The chain has TRBV10-3 and TRBJ2-7; no reliable D call. CDR1 is ENHRY and CDR2 is SYGVKD in the germline V gene. CDR3 size: 15 residues. V was cut by 0 bases and J by 6 bases, with 15 bases left in between. The CDR3 DNA reads as TGTGCCATCAGTGAGTCCTTTAAGGTTGTAAGCGAGCAGTACTTC. Its translation: CAISESFKVVSEQYF.

This clonotype has only one observation. This chain links TRBV2 with TRBJ1-1; 9 bases are a match to TRBD1. Germline values: CDR1 SNHLY, CDR2 FYNNEI. The V segment lost 7 bases and the J segment 5 bases; nucleotides outside the gene matches: 2. This CDR3 is built from 12 residues. The chain's CDR3 is CASIDRGTEAFF. DNA of the CDR3: TGTGCCAGCATCGACAGGGGGACTGAAGCTTTCTTT.

The gene calls are TRBV7-2 and TRBJ1-2, with 7 nucleotides matching TRBD1. Germline-derived CDR1 and CDR2 are SGHTA and FQGNSA. The CDR3 sequence is 12 residues long. The J segment lost 9 bases and the V segment lost 4 bases, leaving 5 bases of the junction unmatched. The CDR3 is CASSSGGTRYTF. Here the CDR3 DNA reads TGTGCCAGCAGCTCAGGGGGTACTCGCTACACCTTC.

CDR3 coding DNA: TGTGCCACCAGCAGAGATCCAGTCTCCTACGAGCAGTACTTC. Translation gives CATSRDPVSYEQYF. This chain links TRBV15 with TRBJ2-7; D gene unclear. The V end lost 0 bases, the J end lost 0 bases, and 6 bases lay between the germline ends. The CDR3 sequence is 14 residues long. From germline, CDR1 is LNHNV and CDR2 YYDKDF (reference sequence).

Many counts were recorded for this clonotype. The chain has TRBV27 and TRBJ2-7, with TRBD2 matching over 8 bases. Germline V CDR1 and CDR2: MNHEY, SMNVEV (reference sequence). The CDR3 is 14 residues long. V shed 3 bases, J shed 3 bases, and the junction held 4 bases outside the gene matches. The CDR3 DNA reads as TGTGCCAGCAGTTTTAGCGGGGCCATCTACGAGCAGTACTTC. Translated, it gives CASSFSGAIYEQYF.

V and J are TRBV5-1 and TRBJ1-6; 7 bases are shared with TRBD1. The V segment lost 4 bases and the J segment 7 bases; nucleotides outside the gene matches: 5. This CDR3 has 14 residues. The germline CDR1 and CDR2 sequences are SGHRS and YFSETQ. This chain's CDR3 is CASSKGQLNSPLHF. CDR3 DNA sequence: TGCGCCAGCAGCAAGGGACAGCTAAATTCACCCCTCCACTTT.

V and J are TRBV2 and TRBJ1-2, with unresolved D. CDR3 length: 14 amino acids. V lost 8 bases to trimming and J lost 5 bases, with 18 bases between them. CDR1 SNHLY and CDR2 FYNNEI come from the germline V gene. As DNA, the CDR3 is TGTGCCAGCCGCCCGGACGGCCAAGGTTATGGCTACACCTTC. Translated: CASRPDGQGYGYTF. The complete variable domain, with remaining parts taken from reference TRBV2 and TRBJ1-2, reads EPEVTQTPSHQVTQMGQEVILRCVPISNHLYFYWYRQILGQKVEFLVSFYNNEISEKSEIFDDQFSVERPDGSNFTLKIRSTKLEDSAMYFCASRPDGQGYGYTFGSGTRLTVV.

The chain joins TRBV15 to TRBJ2-7; no reliable D call. CDR1 LNHNV and CDR2 YYDKDF come from the germline V gene (reference sequence). V was clipped by 0 bases and J by 2 bases, with 2 bases between them. The CDR3 consists of 12 residues. Here the CDR3 DNA reads TGTGCCACCAGCAGAGATACCTACGAGCAGTACTTC. It translates to CATSRDTYEQYF. The whole variable domain, filled in from reference TRBV15 and TRBJ2-7, reads DAMVIQNPRYQVTQFGKPVTLSCSQTLNHNVMYWYQQKSSQAPKLLFHYYDKDFNNEADTPDNFQSRRPNTSFCFLDIRSPGLGDTAMYLCATSRDTYEQYFGPGTRLTVT.

This clonotype was detected ten times or more. The CDR3 bases are TGTGCCAGCAGCGGTCTAGCGGAAAGCTCCTACGAGCAGTACTTC. This gives the protein CASSGLAESSYEQYF. This chain joins TRBV9 and TRBJ2-7; 7 positions match TRBD2. The germline CDR1 and CDR2 sequences are SGDLS and YYNGEE. CDR3 length: 15 residues. The V and J ends lost 3 bases and 0 bases, in that order; junction bases with no gene match: 6.

The table lists this clonotype with a count of one. This rearrangement joins TRBV30 to TRBJ1-1; D may be TRBD1 (5 bases). The J call is in doubt because the DNA end fits TRBJ1-5 better. CDR3 size: 16 residues. The germline V gene has CDR1 GTSNPN and CDR2 SVGIG (reference sequence). The CDR3 loop reads CAWSTSPPRANQPQHF. The CDR3 bases are TGTGCCTGGAGCACTTCTCCCCCCAGGGCGAATCAGCCCCAGCATTTT.

In this sample, this clonotype turned up many times. The gene calls are TRBV7-8 and TRBJ2-7; D call uncertain. The germline gives CDR1 SGHVS, CDR2 FQNEAQ. V lost 1 base and J lost 6, with 13 bases in between. The CDR3 is 14 residues long. Here the CDR3 DNA reads TGTGCCAGCAGCTTAGTGTCTTTTCGGAGCGAGCAGTACTTC. Encoded protein: CASSLVSFRSEQYF.

This clonotype came up once. The gene calls are TRBV5-4 and TRBJ2-7, with 11 nucleotides matching TRBD2. The CDR3 is 14 residues long. Losses at the gene ends were 5 bases for V and 6 bases for J; bases not matched to a gene: 7. The V gene's germline CDR1 is SGHNT and CDR2 YYREEE (reference sequence). CDR3: CASSKLAGEGEQYF. The CDR3 coding sequence is TGTGCCAGCAGTAAACTAGCGGGAGAGGGCGAGCAGTACTTC.